This TCR beta chain originates from a study of shared clonotypes between healthy human individuals. Assay: immunoSEQ multiplex PCR; the TCRdb copy retains only in-frame clones and omits some. The sample holds 1.5 million to 2.5 million clones; approximately 94% are singletons and the top ten take 1% to 1.5%. CDR3 size: 14 residues. Trimming shortened V by 6 bases and J by 0 bases, and 11 bases separated the two germline ends. The germline gives CDR1 MNHEY, CDR2 SVGAGI. Positively selected for CCR7, the CD45RO-negative cells used as naive CD8 cells excluded terminally differentiated effector memory CD45RA+ cells. As concerns this clone: Antigen unknown.

Whole-study findings and limits: In contrast to clonotypes shared by all four donors, non-shared clonotypes had lower generation probabilities. The diversity represented, both genetic and in exposure history, was limited by few donors.

The sample was naive CD8+ T cells sorted from blood. The source of this sequence is a man aged 18 to 29 in good health. This sequence joins TRBV6-5 and TRBJ1-2; weak D call: TRBD1 (5 bases). CDR3 DNA sequence: TGTGCCAGCAGCTCGCAGGGTGCTAACTATGGCTACACCTTC. It specifies CASSSQGANYGYTF.